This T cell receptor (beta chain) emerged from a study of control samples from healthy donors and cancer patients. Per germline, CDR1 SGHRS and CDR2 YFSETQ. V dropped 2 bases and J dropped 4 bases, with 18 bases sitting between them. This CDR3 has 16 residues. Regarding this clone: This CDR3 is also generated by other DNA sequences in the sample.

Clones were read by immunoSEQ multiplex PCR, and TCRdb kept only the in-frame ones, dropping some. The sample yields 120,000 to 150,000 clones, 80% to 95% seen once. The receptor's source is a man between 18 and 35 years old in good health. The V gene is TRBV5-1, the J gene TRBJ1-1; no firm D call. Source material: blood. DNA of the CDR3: TGCGCCAGCAGCTTAAACGTTGATTGGGTCGGCACTGAAGCTTTCTTT. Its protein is CASSLNVDWVGTEAFF.